The next 10 T cell receptor beta chains were all read from a single sample in a study of blood T cell repertoires in COVID-19. TCRdb's table, derived via immunoSEQ multiplex PCR, lists solely in-frame clones and lacks some. Counted here are around 120,000 clones, around 90% occurring once; the ten biggest clones make up roughly 4%. The sequenced material came from peripheral blood. The receptors here all came from a woman aged 55-75 years with COVID-19, enrolled during active disease.

The genes are TRBV19 and TRBJ1-6, with a tentative D call TRBD1 (5 bases). V gave up 3 bases and J gave up 6 bases, with 18 bases separating them. Germline CDR1 reads LNHDA; CDR2 reads SQIVND (reference sequence). This CDR3 has 17 amino acids. The CDR3 loop reads CASSIIPSLQVNSPLHF. The CDR3 region has the DNA TGTGCCAGTAGTATTATACCATCATTACAGGTTAATTCACCCCTCCACTTT. The full variable domain, rest sourced from reference TRBV19 and TRBJ1-6, is DGGITQSPKYLFRKEGQNVTLSCEQNLNHDAMYWYRQDPGQGLRLIYYSQIVNDFQKGDIAEGYSVSREKKESFPLTVTSAQKNPTAFYLCASSIIPSLQVNSPLHFGNGTRLTVT.

The rearrangement links TRBV19 to TRBJ2-7; tentatively, D is TRBD1 (6 bases). Trimming took off 6 bases at V and 9 bases at J, with 18 bases between the two ends. Per germline, CDR1 LNHDA and CDR2 SQIVND (reference sequence). This CDR3 has 13 amino acids. In DNA form, the CDR3 reads TGTGCCAGTAGCCAGGACAGTGGCCTTCCGCAGTACTTC. It encodes CASSQDSGLPQYF.

The chain links TRBV6-4 to TRBJ1-2, with 7 nucleotides matching TRBD1. The germline V gene has CDR1 MRHNA and CDR2 SNTAGT. This CDR3 comprises 13 residues. The trim removed 10 bases at V and 4 bases at J, leaving 9 bases unmatched. This chain's CDR3 is CATSRGLGYGYTF. CDR3 DNA sequence: TGTGCCACATCGAGGGGGCTGGGCTATGGCTACACCTTC.

The CDR3 loop reads CASSEGTGVGYGYTF. Written as DNA, the CDR3 is TGCGCCAGCAGTGAAGGGACAGGGGTTGGCTATGGCTACACCTTC. The chain carries TRBV10-2 and TRBJ1-2; the match to TRBD1 covers 10 bases. This CDR3 is 15 amino acids long. V trimming: 3 bases; J trimming: 4 bases; junction bases outside the gene matches: 5. Germline V gene sequence: CDR1 WSHSY, CDR2 SAAADI.

This clone was counted once. This chain joins TRBV19 and TRBJ2-2; D remains unclear. From germline, CDR1 is LNHDA and CDR2 SQIVND (reference sequence). The CDR3 is 13 amino acids. V was clipped by 6 bases and J by 0 bases, with 5 bases between them. This CDR3 reads CASSSANTGELFF. CDR3 DNA sequence: TGTGCCAGTAGCTCTGCGAACACCGGGGAGCTGTTTTTT.

V usage is TRBV2 and J usage is TRBJ1-1; D is perhaps TRBD1 (6 bases). Germline CDR1 SNHLY, CDR2 FYNNEI. Trimming removed 5 bases at V and 1 base at J, with 14 bases between. There are 15 residues in the CDR3. CDR3 in amino acids: CASSPQGSGNTEAFF. In DNA form, the CDR3 reads TGTGCCAGCAGTCCCCAGGGGTCAGGGAACACTGAAGCTTTCTTT.

The chain couples TRBV21-1 to TRBJ1-4; TRBD1, as called in the table, went unchecked against the DNA. TRBV21-1 is marked as a pseudogene. The CDR3 is 14 amino acids. CDR3: CASRPRQVCEKLFF. The CDR3 bases are TGTGCCAGCAGACCAAGACAGGTATGCGAAAAACTGTTTTTT.

The chain links TRBV7-2 to TRBJ1-6; D is possibly TRBD1 (6 bases). CDR1 and CDR2 from the germline V gene are SGHTA and FQGNSA. The CDR3 runs to 16 residues. Trimming took 4 bases from V and 0 from J, leaving 10 bases between them. This CDR3 reads CASSSGQSSYNSPLHF. CDR3 DNA: TGTGCCAGCAGCTCAGGACAGAGCTCCTATAATTCACCCCTCCACTTT.

The V call is TRBV2, the J call TRBJ1-3; TRBD1 aligns across 8 bases. This CDR3 is 15 amino acids long. The germline CDR1 and CDR2 sequences are SNHLY and FYNNEI. J lost 8 bases, V lost 10 bases, and 16 bases had no gene match. The CDR3 DNA follows: TGTGCCACCTCTATAGGGACGGACAGGGAGGACACCATATATTTT. Amino acid sequence: CATSIGTDREDTIYF.

This sequence joins TRBV7-9 and TRBJ2-3; 9 bases fit TRBD2. Germline CDR1 is SEHNR and CDR2 is FQNEAQ (reference sequence). This CDR3 contains 18 residues. With V trimmed by 2 bases and J by 2 bases, 11 bases remained unmatched. CDR3 protein: CASSLPIGLAGNTDTQYF. The CDR3, as DNA: TGTGCCAGCAGCTTACCCATAGGGCTAGCGGGGAACACAGATACGCAGTATTTT.